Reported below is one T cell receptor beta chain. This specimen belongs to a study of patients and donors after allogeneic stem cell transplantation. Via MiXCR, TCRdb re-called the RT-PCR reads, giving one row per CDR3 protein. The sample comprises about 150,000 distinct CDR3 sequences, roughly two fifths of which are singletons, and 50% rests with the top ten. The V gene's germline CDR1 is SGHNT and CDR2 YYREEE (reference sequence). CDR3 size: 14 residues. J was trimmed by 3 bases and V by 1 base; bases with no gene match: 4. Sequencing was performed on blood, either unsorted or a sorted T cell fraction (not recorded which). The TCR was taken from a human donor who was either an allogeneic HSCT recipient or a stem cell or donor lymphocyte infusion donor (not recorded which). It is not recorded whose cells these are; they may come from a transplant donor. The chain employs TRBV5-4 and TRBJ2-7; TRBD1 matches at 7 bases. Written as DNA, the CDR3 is TGTGCCAGCAGCTTGTTCAGGGGGAACTACGAGCAGTACTTC. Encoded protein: CASSLFRGNYEQYF.